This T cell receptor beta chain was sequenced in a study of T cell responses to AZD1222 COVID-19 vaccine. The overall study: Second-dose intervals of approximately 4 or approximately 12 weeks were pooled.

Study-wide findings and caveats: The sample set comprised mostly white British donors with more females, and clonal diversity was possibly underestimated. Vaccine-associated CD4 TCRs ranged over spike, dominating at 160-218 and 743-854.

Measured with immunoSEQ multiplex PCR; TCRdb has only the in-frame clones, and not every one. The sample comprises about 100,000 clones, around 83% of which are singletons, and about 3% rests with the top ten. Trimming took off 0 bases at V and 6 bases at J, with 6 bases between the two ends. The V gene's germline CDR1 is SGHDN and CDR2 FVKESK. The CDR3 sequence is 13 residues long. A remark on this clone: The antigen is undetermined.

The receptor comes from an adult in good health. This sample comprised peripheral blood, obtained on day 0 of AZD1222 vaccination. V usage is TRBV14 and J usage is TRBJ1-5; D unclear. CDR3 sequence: CASSQEWGQPQHF. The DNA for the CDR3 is TGTGCCAGCAGCCAAGAGTGGGGTCAGCCCCAGCATTTT.